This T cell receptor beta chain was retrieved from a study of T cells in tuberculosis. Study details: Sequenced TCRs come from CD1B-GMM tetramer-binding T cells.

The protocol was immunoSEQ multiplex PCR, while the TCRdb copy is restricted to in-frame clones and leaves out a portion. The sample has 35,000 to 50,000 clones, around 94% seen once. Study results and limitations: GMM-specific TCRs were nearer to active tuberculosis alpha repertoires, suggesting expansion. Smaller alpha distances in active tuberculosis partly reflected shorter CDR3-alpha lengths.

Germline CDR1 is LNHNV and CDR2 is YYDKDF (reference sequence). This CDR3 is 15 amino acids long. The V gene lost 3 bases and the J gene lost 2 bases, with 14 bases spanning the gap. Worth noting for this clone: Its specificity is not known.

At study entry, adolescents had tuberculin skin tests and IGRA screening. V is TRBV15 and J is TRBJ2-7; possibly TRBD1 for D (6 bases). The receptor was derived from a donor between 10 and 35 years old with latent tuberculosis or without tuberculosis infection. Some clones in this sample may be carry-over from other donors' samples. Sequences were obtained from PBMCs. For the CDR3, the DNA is TGTGCCACCAGCAGGGACGACAGGAACCCCTACGAGCAGTACTTC. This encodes CATSRDDRNPYEQYF. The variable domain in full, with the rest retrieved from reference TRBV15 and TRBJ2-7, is DAMVIQNPRYQVTQFGKPVTLSCSQTLNHNVMYWYQQKSSQAPKLLFHYYDKDFNNEADTPDNFQSRRPNTSFCFLDIRSPGLGDTAMYLCATSRDDRNPYEQYFGPGTRLTVT.